These 25 T cell receptor beta chains originate from one sample sequenced in a study of tumor-infiltrating lymphocytes in primary liver carcinoma. In addition to blood RNA drawn from unsorted whole blood, germline DNA was extracted. TCR beta cDNA came from roughly 450 ng total RNA, primed with a constant-region primer. Library construction for TCR beta comprised three nested multiplex PCR rounds performed with slightly modified ARM-PCR. Two initial PCR rounds of 10 to 11 cycles each paired TRBV1-TRBV30 forward primers with a C-beta reverse primer. One entry per CDR3 protein results from TCRdb running MiXCR on the multiplex PCR reads. The repertoire holds about 330,000 distinct CDR3 sequences, with approximately 65% as singletons. The sample taken for sequencing was peripheral blood. Source of these receptors: a man aged 40-49 years with primary liver carcinoma and hepatitis B virus infection.

In the case of this clonotype: The conserved closing phenylalanine or tryptophan is absent in this CDR3, likely reflecting a read error. The DNA is left out, because the CDR3 cannot be placed on it with certainty; the CDR3 is given as TCRdb lists it. The chain uses TRBV15 and TRBJ2-7; the DNA was not used to check the table's D call, TRBD1. The CDR3 adds up to 11 amino acids, both ends counted. Germline lookup yields CDR1 LNHNV and CDR2 YYDKDF (reference sequence). CDR3 residues: CATTFRTGSTI.

The V gene is TRBV5-1, the J gene TRBJ1-2; D remains unclear. The CDR3 has 14 amino acids. Trimming stripped 2 bases from V and 8 bases from J, with 16 bases between. The germline CDR1 and CDR2 sequences are SGHRS and YFSETQ. CDR3 nucleotide sequence: TGCGCCAGCAGCTTAACCATGACAAGGGAGGGCTACACCTTC. This translates into CASSLTMTREGYTF.

This clonotype has at least ten counts. This chain joins TRBV29-1 and TRBJ1-4; no firm D call. The CDR3 is made up of 12 amino acids. Germline V gives CDR1 SQVTM, CDR2 ANQGSEA. V was trimmed by 0 bases and J by 4 bases, leaving 3 bases between them. The CDR3 sequence: CSVEDLNEKLFF. The CDR3 DNA follows: TGCAGCGTTGAAGACCTTAATGAAAAACTGTTTTTT.

The chain uses TRBV5-4 and TRBJ1-6; TRBD1 is a possible D gene (6 bases). Germline V gene sequence: CDR1 SGHNT, CDR2 YYREEE (reference sequence). The CDR3 has 17 residues. V was trimmed by 4 bases and J by 4 bases, leaving 18 bases between them. The CDR3 reads CASSVWTAGAYNSPLHF. The CDR3 nucleotides read TGTGCCAGCAGCGTATGGACAGCTGGGGCATATAATTCACCCCTCCACTTT. Variable domain in full (rest from reference TRBV5-4 and TRBJ1-6): ETGVTQSPTHLIKTRGQQVTLRCSSQSGHNTVSWYQQALGQGPQFIFQYYREEENGRGNFPPRFSGLQFPNYSSELNVNALELDDSALYLCASSVWTAGAYNSPLHFGNGTRLTVT.

Notes on this clonotype: No conserved phenylalanine or tryptophan ends this CDR3, so it is likely a read error. The rearrangement joins TRBV7-9 to TRBJ2-1; 11 positions agree with TRBD2. Germline values: CDR1 SEHNR, CDR2 FQNEAQ (reference sequence). CDR3 length equals 15 residues. This CDR3 is CASSVAGGPLNEQFS. The CDR3 region has the DNA TGTGCCAGCAGCGTAGCGGGAGGGCCTTTGAATGAGCAGTTCTCC.

This sequence joins TRBV12-3 or TRBV12-4 and TRBJ2-1; TRBD2 aligns across 13 bases. The CDR3 is made up of 15 amino acids. The CDR3 DNA reads as TGTGTCAGTAGATTAGGGACTAGCGGGAAGGATGAGCAGTTCTTC. Protein sequence: CVSRLGTSGKDEQFF.

This clonotype appeared a single time. V usage is TRBV11-1 and J usage is TRBJ2-3; TRBD2 matches 7 bases. V shed 1 base and J 7 bases; nucleotides not matched to a gene: 11. The CDR3 totals 16 residues. Germline loops: CDR1 SGHAT, CDR2 FQDESV (reference sequence). CDR3 coding DNA: TGTGCCAGCAGCTTAGGGGCGGGAGCCATCTCCAATACGCAGTATTTT. Its translation: CASSLGAGAISNTQYF.

This clonotype was seen more than once but under ten times. Sequence at one end of the junction differs from germline and may be a read error. This chain uses TRBV5-1 with TRBJ2-1, with D possibly matching TRBD1 (6 bases). This CDR3 is 14 amino acids long. Germline V gene data show CDR1 as SGHRS and CDR2 as YFSETQ. CDR3 sequence (DNA): TGTGCCAGCAGCTCTGGGGGCCAATACAATGAGCAGTTCTTC. Its translation is CASSSGGQYNEQFF.

On this clonotype itself: Sequence at one end of the junction differs from germline and may be a read error. J is TRBJ2-1 and V is TRBV20-1, with 11 positions matching TRBD2. There are 20 residues in the CDR3. The germline gives CDR1 DFQATT, CDR2 SNEGSKA (reference sequence). The CDR3, as DNA: TGCAGTGCTCGAGATTCCGGGACTAGCGGCCTACTTAGCTCCTATAATGAGCAGTTCTTC. Translated: CSARDSGTSGLLSSYNEQFF.

J is TRBJ2-7 and V is TRBV5-4; 7 bases are shared with TRBD2. The CDR3 extends over 16 amino acids. Losses at the gene ends were 0 bases for V and 4 bases for J; bases not matched to a gene: 10. Germline lookup yields CDR1 SGHNT and CDR2 YYREEE (reference sequence). The CDR3 region is CASSLAWTSGLYEQYF. Here the CDR3 DNA reads TGTGCCAGCAGCTTGGCCTGGACTAGTGGGCTGTACGAGCAGTACTTC.

Comment on this clonotype: This may arise from a read error, as a much more abundant clone is one base away. This sequence joins TRBV28 and TRBJ2-1; tentatively, D is TRBD1 (5 bases). CDR3 length equals 12 residues. Germline assignment: CDR1 MDHEN and CDR2 SYDVKM. V lost 4 bases and J lost 9, with 10 bases in between. The CDR3 DNA sequence: TGTGCCAGCAGTTCAAAGGGGATTGAGCAGTTCTTC. As protein: CASSSKGIEQFF.

A note on this clonotype: At one end, the junction sequence differs from germline, possibly due to a read error. The chain links TRBV11-2 to TRBJ2-1; a weak D match, TRBD2 (6 bases). Per germline, CDR1 SGHAT and CDR2 FQNNGV. CDR3 length equals 16 residues. The CDR3 nucleotides read TGTGCCAGCATCATGTTCGAGGGAGGAAGGTACAATGAGCAGTCCTTC. It codes for CASIMFEGGRYNEQSF.

The V call is TRBV4-1, the J call TRBJ1-5; D not resolved. Germline assignment: CDR1 MGHRA and CDR2 YSYEKL. The CDR3 has 17 residues. Trimming took 0 bases from V and 3 from J, leaving 15 bases between them. DNA for the CDR3: TGCGCCAGCAGCCAAGATTTAACAGTTGGCCACAATCAGCCCCAGCATTTT. Its translation: CASSQDLTVGHNQPQHF.

This sequence joins TRBV11-2 and TRBJ2-7, with 10 bases fitting TRBD2. J lost 7 bases, V lost 7 bases, and 25 bases had no gene match. The CDR3 extends over 19 amino acids. Germline values: CDR1 SGHAT, CDR2 FQNNGV. The CDR3 DNA reads TGTGCCAGCACCTGGAGGAGTATAGCGGGAGGAGAAGGGAAAGGGGAGCAGTACTTC. Translated, it gives CASTWRSIAGGEGKGEQYF.

This chain joins TRBV3-1 and TRBJ2-4; maybe TRBD2 (5 bases). The ends were cut back, 1 base at V and 0 bases at J, with 7 bases in the middle. The length of the CDR3 is 15 residues. From germline, CDR1 is LGHDT and CDR2 YNNKEL (reference sequence). DNA for the CDR3: TGTGCCAGCAGCCAAGGGCGGGTAGCCAAAAACATTCAGTACTTC. Protein product: CASSQGRVAKNIQYF. The full variable domain, in which reference TRBV3-1 and TRBJ2-4 provide the parts outside the CDR3, is DTAVSQTPKYLVTQMGNDKSIKCEQNLGHDTMYWYKQDSKKFLKIMFSYNNKELIINETVPNRFSPKSPDKAHLNLHINSLELGDSAVYFCASSQGRVAKNIQYFGAGTRLSVL.

This clonotype appeared a single time. The conserved closing phenylalanine or tryptophan is absent in this CDR3, likely reflecting a read error. The chain is built from TRBV6-1 and TRBJ1-6, with D uncertain. Germline loops: CDR1 MNHNS, CDR2 SASEGT. The CDR3 contains 14 residues. The CDR3 nucleotides are TGTGCCGGCAGTGAAACGTGGGAAGGCTCACCCCTCCACTCT. This gives the protein CAGSETWEGSPLHS.

This clonotype was counted a single time. A much larger clone sits a single nucleotide away, making a read error possible. Here the CDR3 reads CASSYLAGEVETLYF. The CDR3 DNA reads as TGTGCCAGCAGTTACTTGGCGGGAGAGGTAGAGACCCTGTACTTC. The rearrangement links TRBV6-5 to TRBJ2-5, with 7 bases fitting TRBD2. The CDR3 extends over 15 amino acids. Germline values: CDR1 MNHEY, CDR2 SVGAGI.

With regard to this clonotype: A much larger clonotype is one base distant, so this may be a read error. This chain joins TRBV30 and TRBJ1-5; D is ambiguous. The germline CDR1 and CDR2 sequences are GTSNPN and SVGIG (reference sequence). This CDR3 contains 15 residues. The CDR3 here is CAWGRGLTSNQPQQF. The CDR3 nucleotides are TGTGCCTGGGGCAGAGGACTCACTAGCAATCAGCCCCAGCAATTT.

About this clonotype: The conserved phenylalanine or tryptophan is not found at the CDR3 terminus, so this likely reflects a read error. The rearrangement joins TRBV5-5 to TRBJ2-1, with TRBD1 identical over 8 bases. The CDR3 consists of 15 residues. Germline CDR1 reads SGHKS; CDR2 reads YYEKEE (reference sequence). The CDR3 DNA reads TGTGTCAGCAGCATCCGGGACAGGTCCTACAATGAGCAGTTCCTC. This gives the protein CVSSIRDRSYNEQFL.

Comments on this clonotype: This CDR3 is missing its conserved last phenylalanine or tryptophan, likely due to a read error. The V gene is TRBV29-1, the J gene TRBJ2-5, with 11 bases matching TRBD2. The CDR3 sequence is 15 residues long. V shed 8 bases and J 5 bases; nucleotides not matched to a gene: 13. Germline V gene sequence: CDR1 SQVTM, CDR2 ANQGSEA. The CDR3 coding sequence is TGCAGCACTAAGGGATTAGCGGGAGGGGGGGAGACCCAGTACTCC. This translates into CSTKGLAGGGETQYS.

In regard to this clonotype: Because it lacks the conserved phenylalanine or tryptophan at the end, this CDR3 is likely a read error. The chain uses TRBV10-3 and TRBJ2-7; 10 nucleotides match TRBD2. Germline CDR1 is ENHRY and CDR2 is SYGVKD. The CDR3 covers 19 residues. Trimming at V came to 9 bases and at J to 4 bases, leaving 24 bases not matched to a gene. The CDR3 is CAIKGGEAATAGGQYEQYS. The CDR3 DNA is TGTGCCATAAAAGGAGGGGAGGCGGCCACAGCGGGAGGGCAATACGAGCAGTACTCC.

This chain connects TRBV25-1 to TRBJ1-4; 9 bases match TRBD1. Germline V gene sequence: CDR1 MGHDK, CDR2 SYGVNS. This CDR3 region has 16 residues. The trim removed 3 bases at V and 7 bases at J, leaving 9 bases unmatched. Here the CDR3 reads CASSDTGTGFFEKLFF. DNA of the CDR3: TGTGCCAGCAGTGATACTGGGACAGGGTTCTTTGAAAAACTGTTTTTT.

The J gene is TRBJ2-1, the V gene TRBV28; 7 bases align to TRBD2. Germline trimming cut 7 bases from V and 8 bases from J; bases unmatched to any gene: 8. The germline V gene encodes CDR1 MDHEN and CDR2 SYDVKM. The CDR3 contains 13 residues. This CDR3 reads CASMGGGRDEQFF. The CDR3 coding sequence is TGTGCCAGCATGGGCGGGGGAAGGGATGAGCAGTTCTTC.

In the case of this clonotype: A much larger clonotype is one base distant, so this may be a read error. The chain couples TRBV5-1 to TRBJ2-6; 8 bases line up with TRBD1. Per germline, CDR1 SGHRS and CDR2 YFSETQ. The CDR3 length is 16 residues. The CDR3 loop is CSSSSGQGTGANVLTF. In DNA form, the CDR3 reads TGCTCCAGCAGCTCCGGACAGGGTACAGGGGCCAACGTCCTGACTTTC.

A word on this clonotype: This CDR3 fails to terminate in the conserved phenylalanine or tryptophan, so it likely reflects a read error. The chain employs TRBV29-1 and TRBJ2-4; D gene uncertain. This CDR3 is 14 amino acids long. Germline CDR1 SQVTM, CDR2 ANQGSEA. Trimming left V 7 bases short and J 0 bases short, with 13 bases between. The CDR3 DNA sequence: TGCAGCGCCCGAGTGGCGCTAGCCAAAAACATTCAGTACTCC. Amino acid sequence: CSARVALAKNIQYS.